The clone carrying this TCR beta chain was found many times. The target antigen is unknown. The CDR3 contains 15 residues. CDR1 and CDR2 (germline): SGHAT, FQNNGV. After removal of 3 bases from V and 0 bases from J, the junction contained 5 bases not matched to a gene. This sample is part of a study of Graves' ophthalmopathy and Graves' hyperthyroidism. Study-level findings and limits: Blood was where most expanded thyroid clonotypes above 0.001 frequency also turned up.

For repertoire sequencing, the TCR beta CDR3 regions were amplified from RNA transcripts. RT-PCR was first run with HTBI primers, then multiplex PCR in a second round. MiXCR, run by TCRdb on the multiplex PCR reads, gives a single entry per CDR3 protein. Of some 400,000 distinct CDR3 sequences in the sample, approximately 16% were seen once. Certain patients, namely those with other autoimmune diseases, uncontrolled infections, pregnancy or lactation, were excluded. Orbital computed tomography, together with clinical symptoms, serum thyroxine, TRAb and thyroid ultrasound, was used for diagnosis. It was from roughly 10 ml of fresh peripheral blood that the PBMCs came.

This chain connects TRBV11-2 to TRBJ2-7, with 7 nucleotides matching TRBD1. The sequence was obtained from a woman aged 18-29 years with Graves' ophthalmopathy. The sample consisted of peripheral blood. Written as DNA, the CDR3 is TGTGCCAGCAGCTTGGGACAGTCAAGCTCCTACGAGCAGTACTTC. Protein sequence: CASSLGQSSSYEQYF.